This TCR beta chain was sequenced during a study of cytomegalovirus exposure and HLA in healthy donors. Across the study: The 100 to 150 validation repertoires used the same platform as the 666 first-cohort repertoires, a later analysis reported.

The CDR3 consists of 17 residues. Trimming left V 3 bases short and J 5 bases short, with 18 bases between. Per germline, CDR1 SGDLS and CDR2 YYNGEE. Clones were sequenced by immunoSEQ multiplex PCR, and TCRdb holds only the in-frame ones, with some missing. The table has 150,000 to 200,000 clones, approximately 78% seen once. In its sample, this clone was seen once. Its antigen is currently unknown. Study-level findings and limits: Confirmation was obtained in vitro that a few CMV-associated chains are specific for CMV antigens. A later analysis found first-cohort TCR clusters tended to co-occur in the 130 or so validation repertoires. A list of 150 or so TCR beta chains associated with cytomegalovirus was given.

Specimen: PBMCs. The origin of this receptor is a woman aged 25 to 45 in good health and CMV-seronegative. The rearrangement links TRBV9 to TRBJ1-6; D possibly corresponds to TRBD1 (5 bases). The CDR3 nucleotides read TGTGCCAGCAGCGCGGGTTGGAGGGACGGCGATAATTCACCCCTCCACTTT. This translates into CASSAGWRDGDNSPLHF.